This T cell receptor (beta chain) came from a study of OX40 agonist ivuxolimab in advanced cancers. Study information: Patients were infused with ivuxolimab every 2 weeks at 0.01 to 10 mg/kg. Two cutaneous melanoma patients and one hepatocellular carcinoma patient, three in all, had partial responses.

Method: immunoSEQ multiplex PCR; TCRdb's copy keeps in-frame clones and lacks some. The sample carries around 24,000 clones, roughly 84% recorded once. Study results and caveats: The study observed clonal expansion of CD4+ and CD8+ blood T cells by week 6 at 0.1 to 3.0 mg/kg. Among the lowest levels of clonal expansion were found in partial responders at 0.1-3.0 mg/kg.

With regard to this clone: The target antigen is unknown.

V lost 5 bases and J 2 bases, leaving 15 bases between the germline ends. In germline, CDR1 is SGDLS, CDR2 YYNGEE. CDR3 length: 15 amino acids. The V and J genes are TRBV9 and TRBJ2-3; unclear D gene. The receptor was derived from an adult with an advanced solid tumor such as melanoma, head and neck, liver or kidney cancer. The source was CD4+ or CD8+ T cells sorted from blood, collected in a trial of the OX40 agonist ivuxolimab. The DNA of the CDR3 is TGTGCCAGCAGTGCGAGAACCCTCGTCACAGATACGCAGTATTTT. It translates to CASSARTLVTDTQYF.